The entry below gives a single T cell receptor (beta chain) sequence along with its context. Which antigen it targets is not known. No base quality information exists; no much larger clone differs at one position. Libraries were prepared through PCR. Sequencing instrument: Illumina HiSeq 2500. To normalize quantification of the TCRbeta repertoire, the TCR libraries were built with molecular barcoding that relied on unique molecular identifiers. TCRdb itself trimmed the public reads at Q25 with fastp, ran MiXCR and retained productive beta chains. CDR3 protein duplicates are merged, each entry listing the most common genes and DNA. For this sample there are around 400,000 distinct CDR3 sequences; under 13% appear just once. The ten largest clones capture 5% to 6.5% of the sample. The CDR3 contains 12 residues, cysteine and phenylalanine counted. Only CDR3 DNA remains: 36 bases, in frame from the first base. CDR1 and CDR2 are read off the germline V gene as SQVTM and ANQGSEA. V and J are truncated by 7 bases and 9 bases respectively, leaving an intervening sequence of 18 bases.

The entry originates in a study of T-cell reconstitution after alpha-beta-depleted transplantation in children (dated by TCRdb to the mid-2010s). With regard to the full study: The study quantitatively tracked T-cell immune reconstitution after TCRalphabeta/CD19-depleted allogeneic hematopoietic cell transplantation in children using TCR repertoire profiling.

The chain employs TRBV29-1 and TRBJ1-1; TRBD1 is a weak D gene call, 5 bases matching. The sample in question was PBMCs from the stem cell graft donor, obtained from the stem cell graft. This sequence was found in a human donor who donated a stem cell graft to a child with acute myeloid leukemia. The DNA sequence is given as TGCAGCGCGACGGGACGGCCAGATCAAGCTTTCTTT. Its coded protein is CSATGRPDQAFF.